This TCR beta chain appears in the sequencing data of a study of cytomegalovirus exposure and HLA in healthy donors. Study overall: Genotyping of roughly 400 donors showed that roughly 83% belonged to the Caucasian-associated ancestry cluster.

Trimming took 3 bases from V and 4 from J, leaving 12 bases between them. Looked up from germline, CDR1 is SQVTM and CDR2 is ANQGSEA. The CDR3 has 13 amino acids. The PCR ran on 60 Vbeta and 13 Jbeta primers. TCRdb keeps only in-frame clones here, not all; method: immunoSEQ multiplex PCR. The sample lists approximately 220,000 clones, less than 85% occurring once. V usage is TRBV29-1 and J usage is TRBJ1-1; possibly TRBD1 for D (6 bases). Sequencing was done on a sample of PBMCs. The TCR was taken from a man younger than 30 in good health and CMV-seronegative. CDR3 nucleotides: TGCAGCGTTGATCGGGGGGCGAGCACTGAAGCTTTCTTT. Translating gives CSVDRGASTEAFF.